Presented here are 14 T cell receptor beta chains from one specimen sequenced in a study of T cell clusters in autoimmune cytopenias. One tube held mixed TRB-A and TRB-B primer pools for touch-down PCR. TCRdb reprocessed the multiplex PCR reads and stores each CDR3 protein as one record, lacking DNA. The table lists about 4,100 distinct CDR3 sequences, with under 15% in the top ten. TRB amplification used approximately 250 ng of peripheral blood genomic DNA. The sample was also reused in another study, on T cell repertoires in aging, cancer and after chemotherapy.

The sequenced sample consisted of peripheral blood. Receptor source: a human donor in good health.

By frequency, this clonotype registers medium-sized. J is TRBJ2-5 and V is TRBV6-5; TCRdb returns TRBD2, unconfirmable since there is no DNA. Germline CDR1 MNHEY, CDR2 SVGAGI. CDR3 length: 15 amino acids. The CDR3: CASSSPGLRQETQYF.

Judged by frequency, this clonotype is medium-sized. This chain uses TRBV6-6 with TRBJ2-1; TCRdb reports TRBD2, a call that lacks DNA to check it against. The CDR3 has 17 amino acids. Germline CDR1 reads MNHNY; CDR2 reads SVGAGI (reference sequence). The CDR3 reads CASSYSGLAGVYNEQFF.

This clonotype counts as medium-sized by frequency. This chain links TRBV14 with TRBJ2-2. Germline V lookup: CDR1 SGHDN, CDR2 FVKESK. The CDR3 is made up of 14 amino acids. This CDR3 reads CASTPGVGTGELFF.

According to its frequency, this clonotype is medium-sized (0.01 to 0.1%). The chain links TRBV27 to TRBJ1-6; TCRdb designates TRBD1, a call that cannot be tested without DNA. The CDR3 loop spans 16 amino acids. Germline CDR1 and CDR2: MNHEY and SMNVEV (reference sequence). The CDR3 loop is CASSPTSGTGISPLHF.

V and J are TRBV20-1 and TRBJ1-2; TCRdb proposes TRBD1, but this gene call is untestable without DNA. The CDR3 sequence is 13 residues long. CDR1 and CDR2 from the germline V gene are DFQATT and SNEGSKA (reference sequence). This CDR3 is CSASRDGRYGYTF.

By frequency, this clonotype registers medium-sized. The chain joins TRBV19 to TRBJ1-5; the D call of TRBD1 rests on TCRdb alone, since no DNA is present to check it. CDR1 and CDR2 (germline): LNHDA, SQIVND (reference sequence). The CDR3 length is 14 residues. This CDR3 reads CASSIWTGDQPQHF.

J is TRBJ1-1 and V is TRBV12-3 or TRBV12-4. The CDR3 totals 13 residues. CDR3 loop: CASTWRPNTEAFF.

The J gene is TRBJ2-3, the V gene TRBV6-1; TCRdb reports TRBD1, a call that lacks DNA to check it against. Germline V gene data show CDR1 as MNHNS and CDR2 as SASEGT. This CDR3 is built from 15 residues. This CDR3 reads CASSPRQGTTDTQYF.

By frequency, this clonotype registers medium-sized (0.01 to 0.1%). This rearrangement joins TRBV18 to TRBJ2-2. The CDR3 consists of 14 residues. The germline V gene encodes CDR1 KGHSH and CDR2 LQKENI. CDR3 sequence reads: CASSPQGSTGELFF. Drawing the rest from reference TRBV18 and TRBJ2-2, the complete variable domain is NAGVMQNPRHLVRRRGQEARLRCSPMKGHSHVYWYRQLPEEGLKFMVYLQKENIIDESGMPKERFSAEFPKEGPSILRIQQVVRGDSAAYFCASSPQGSTGELFFGEGSRLTVL.

By frequency, this clonotype registers medium-sized (0.01 to 0.1%). The chain recombines TRBV6-1 with TRBJ2-5; TCRdb gives TRBD2 as the D gene, but with no DNA this cannot be confirmed. Germline CDR1 and CDR2: MNHNS and SASEGT. The CDR3 is made up of 16 amino acids. The CDR3: CASRDTSGGDQETQYF.

This clonotype is medium-sized by frequency. The chain carries TRBV5-6 and TRBJ2-5; without DNA, the TCRdb call of TRBD1 cannot be checked. The CDR3 runs to 14 residues. CDR1 and CDR2 (germline): SGHDT, YYEEEE. This CDR3 reads CASSRGQAQETQYF.

This clonotype shows up as medium-sized by frequency. The V call is TRBV6-5, the J call TRBJ1-4. The germline V gene encodes CDR1 MNHEY and CDR2 SVGAGI. The length of the CDR3 is 16 residues. The CDR3 sequence: CASSYETLATNEKLFF.

The CDR3 reads CASSQDDQVEGEYF. The chain recombines TRBV4-1 with TRBJ2-7. Germline-derived CDR1 and CDR2 are MGHRA and YSYEKL. The CDR3 is made up of 14 amino acids.

The gene calls are TRBV5-6 and TRBJ2-3; absent DNA, TCRdb's TRBD1 call cannot be checked. Looked up from germline, CDR1 is SGHDT and CDR2 is YYEEEE. The CDR3 runs 16 residues. This chain's CDR3 is CASSHSRDRDTDTQYF.